Below are 6 T cell receptor beta chains sequenced from a single sample in a study of blood T cell repertoires in COVID-19. The assay was immunoSEQ multiplex PCR, and TCRdb's table has in-frame clones only and misses some. This table holds 250,000 or so clones, 75% to 90% found once. Sequencing was carried out using PBMCs or T cells enriched from blood (not recorded which). The receptor set was obtained from a middle-aged man who had recovered from COVID-19.

The chain combines TRBV7-9 with TRBJ2-7, with TRBD2 as a possible D gene (5 bases). Deletions cut 7 bases from V and 5 bases from J, with 15 bases between. Germline V gene sequence: CDR1 SEHNR, CDR2 FQNEAQ (reference sequence). The CDR3 has 13 amino acids. The CDR3 nucleotides are TGTGCCAGCACCCCGAGAGGAGGCAACGAGCAGTACTTC. This encodes CASTPRGGNEQYF. The variable domain in full, completed from reference TRBV7-9 and TRBJ2-7, reads DTGVSQNPRHKITKRGQNVTFRCDPISEHNRLYWYRQTLGQGPEFLTYFQNEAQLEKSRLLSDRFSAERPKGSFSTLEIQRTEQGDSAMYLCASTPRGGNEQYFGPGTRLTVT.

The chain employs TRBV6-5 and TRBJ1-4; D not resolved. V dropped 4 bases and J dropped 5 bases, with 11 bases sitting between them. The CDR3 consists of 14 residues. Looked up from germline, CDR1 is MNHEY and CDR2 is SVGAGI. CDR3 amino acids: CASSSPRWNEKLFF. CDR3 coding DNA: TGTGCCAGCAGTTCCCCTCGGTGGAATGAAAAACTGTTTTTT.

The gene calls are TRBV28 and TRBJ1-5, with TRBD1 matching 9 bases. V was pared by 6 bases and J by 1 base, with 16 bases of the junction left unmatched. The V gene's germline CDR1 is MDHEN and CDR2 SYDVKM. The CDR3 has 19 amino acids. CDR3 protein: CASSVVTGGGEVSNQPQHF. The CDR3 coding sequence is TGTGCCAGCAGCGTTGTGACAGGGGGAGGGGAAGTCAGCAATCAGCCCCAGCATTTT.

The chain has TRBV9 and TRBJ1-1; TRBD1 is a possible D gene (5 bases). Germline assignment: CDR1 SGDLS and CDR2 YYNGEE. The CDR3 consists of 14 residues. V was cut by 0 bases and J by 5 bases, with 11 bases left in between. The CDR3 bases are TGTGCCAGCAGCGTAGTAGGCAGGGTGACTGAAGCTTTCTTT. Translation gives CASSVVGRVTEAFF.

The genes are TRBV5-1 and TRBJ1-2, with TRBD1 matching 8 bases. J gave up 7 bases and V 5 bases, and 10 bases lay outside the gene matches. Germline V gene lookup returns CDR1 SGHRS and CDR2 YFSETQ. The CDR3 covers 14 residues. CDR3: CASSPLGQGPGYTF. Here the CDR3 DNA reads TGCGCCAGCAGTCCCCTCGGACAGGGCCCTGGCTACACCTTC.

The chain has TRBV3-1 (or the pseudogene TRBV3-2) and TRBJ1-5; D not certain. Trimming removed 2 bases from V and 8 bases from J, with 7 bases in between. Looked up from germline, CDR1 is LGHDT and CDR2 is YNNKEL (reference sequence). The CDR3 spans 12 residues. CDR3 sequence reads: CASSQPGEPQHF. In DNA form, the CDR3 reads TGTGCCAGCAGCCAACCCGGGGAGCCCCAGCATTTT.